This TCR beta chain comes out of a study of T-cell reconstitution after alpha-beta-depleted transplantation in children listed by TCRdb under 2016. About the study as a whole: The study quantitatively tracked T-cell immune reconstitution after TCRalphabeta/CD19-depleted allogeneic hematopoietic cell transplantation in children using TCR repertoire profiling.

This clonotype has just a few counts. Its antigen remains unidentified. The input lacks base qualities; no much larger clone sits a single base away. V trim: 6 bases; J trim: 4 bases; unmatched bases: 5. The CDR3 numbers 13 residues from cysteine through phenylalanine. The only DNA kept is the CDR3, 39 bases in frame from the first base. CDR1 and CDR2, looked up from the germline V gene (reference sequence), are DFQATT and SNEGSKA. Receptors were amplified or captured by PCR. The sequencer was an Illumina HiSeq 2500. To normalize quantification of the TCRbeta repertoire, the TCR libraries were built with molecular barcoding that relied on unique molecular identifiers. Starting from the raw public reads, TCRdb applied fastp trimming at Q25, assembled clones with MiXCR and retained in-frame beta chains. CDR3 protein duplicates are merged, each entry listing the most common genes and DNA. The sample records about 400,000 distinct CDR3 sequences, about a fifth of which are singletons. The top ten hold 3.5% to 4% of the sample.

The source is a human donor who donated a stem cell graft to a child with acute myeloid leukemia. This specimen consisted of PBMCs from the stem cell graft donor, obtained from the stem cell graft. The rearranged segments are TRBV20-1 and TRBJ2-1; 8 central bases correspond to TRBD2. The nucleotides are TGCAGTGCGGTGACTAGCGCGTACAATGAGCAGTTCTTC. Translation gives CSAVTSAYNEQFF.